The 5 T cell receptor beta chains reported below all come from one sample, sequenced in a study of T cell changes during pregnancy in multiple sclerosis. Assay used: immunoSEQ multiplex PCR; TCRdb lists only in-frame clones, some missing. This sample has about 75,000 clones; 89% occur once, and the top ten carry approximately 0.88%. Material: peripheral blood, obtained in the first trimester of pregnancy. The receptors here all came from a female donor in good health, enrolled as a control in a pregnancy study.

A few counts support this clone. V gene TRBV6-1 combines with J gene TRBJ1-5; no firm D call. Germline values: CDR1 MNHNS, CDR2 SASEGT. This CDR3 comprises 16 residues. V lost 1 base and J lost 4, with 14 bases in between. CDR3 DNA: TGTGCCAGCAGTGAAGTTTGGCGGTACGATAATCAGCCCCAGCATTTT. It translates to CASSEVWRYDNQPQHF.

The chain employs TRBV7-2 and TRBJ1-6; the D is unclear. Germline V CDR1 and CDR2: SGHTA, FQGNSA. The CDR3 covers 16 residues. Trimming stripped 5 bases from V and 5 bases from J, with 16 bases between. This CDR3 is CASSPAGGRNNSPLHF. Here the CDR3 DNA reads TGTGCCAGCAGCCCTGCGGGCGGACGGAATAATTCACCCCTCCACTTT.

This clone occurred a few times. The chain employs TRBV2 and TRBJ2-2; 9 bases line up with TRBD1. V shed 7 bases and J 3 bases; nucleotides not matched to a gene: 6. The CDR3 length is 15 residues. The V gene's germline CDR1 is SNHLY and CDR2 FYNNEI. The CDR3 loop is CASTWDRVDTGELFF. The CDR3 nucleotides are TGTGCCAGCACTTGGGACAGGGTTGACACCGGGGAGCTGTTTTTT.

J is TRBJ1-2 and V is TRBV16; TRBD1 agrees at 7 bases. CDR1 is KGHSY, CDR2 FQNENV, per germline. Losses at the gene ends were 3 bases for V and 5 bases for J; bases not matched to a gene: 6. This CDR3 has 14 amino acids. In DNA, the CDR3 is TGTGCCAGCAGCCACTCGACAGGGATGTATGGCTACACCTTC. Its protein is CASSHSTGMYGYTF.

The chain employs TRBV6-4 and TRBJ2-1; 11 bases fit TRBD2. The length of the CDR3 is 16 residues. Trimming removed 0 bases from V and 4 bases from J; junction bases left unmatched: 2. The germline V gene encodes CDR1 MRHNA and CDR2 SNTAGT. CDR3 loop: CASSDSGTSGYNEQFF. The CDR3, as DNA: TGTGCCAGCAGTGACTCCGGGACTAGCGGATACAATGAGCAGTTCTTC.